The rows below give T cell receptor beta chains drawn from one sample of a study of blood T cell repertoires in COVID-19. Here immunoSEQ multiplex PCR was the method, and the copy in TCRdb shows in-frame clones only, minus some. This sample yields 430,000 or so clones, of which around 87% are seen a single time; 1.8% belongs to the top ten. Material for sequencing was PBMCs or T cells enriched from blood (not recorded which). Every receptor here comes from a woman between 35 and 50 years old who had recovered from COVID-19. Each CDR3 is given with its conserved first and last residue. D genes are given only for firm matches. Expanded clones get a size class; other rows say once, few or many, or leave the size out.

NA	NA	TRBV4-3	TRBJ2-7	TGCGCCAGCAGCCAAGAGACGGGTGAGGCCTACGAGCAGTACTTC	CASSQETGEAYEQYF
NA	NA	TRBV11-2	TRBJ2-5	TGTGCCAGCAGCTTAGTCGTCCTTACCGGGACCCAGTACTTC	CASSLVVLTGTQYF
NA	TRBD2	TRBV5-1	TRBJ2-1	TGCGCCAGCAGCTTGGAAAGCGGGAGTTCGAATGAGCAGTTCTTC	CASSLESGSSNEQFF
NA	NA	TRBV6-2/TRBV6-3	TRBJ2-1	TGTGCCAGCAGTTACAAGGTAGCGAGGTTCTTC	CASSYKVARFF
NA	NA	TRBV7-2	TRBJ1-2	TGTGCCAGCAGCTTTAGCAGTTTGAATAACTATGGCTACACCTTC	CASSFSSLNNYGYTF
NA	NA	TRBV18	TRBJ1-1	TGTGCCAGCTCACCGCAAAACCTATTT	CASSPQNLF
once	TRBD2	TRBV11-3	TRBJ2-7	TGTGCCAGCAGCTTCAGCGGGAGCCACGAGCAGTACTTC	CASSFSGSHEQYF
NA	NA	TRBV7-8	TRBJ2-2	TGTGCCAGCAGCGTTGGGTGGGGGGACACCGGGGAGCTGTTTTTT	CASSVGWGDTGELFF
NA	NA	TRBV21-1	TRBJ2-7	TGTGCCAGCAGCCTCGAAGGCGCGACTAAATACGAGCAGTACTTC	CASSLEGATKYEQYF
NA	NA	TRBV19	TRBJ1-5	TGTGCCAGTAGTCCTGCGGGGGGTAATCAGCCCCAGCATTTT	CASSPAGGNQPQHF
NA	NA	TRBV30	TRBJ1-2	TGTGCCTGGAGTCCCTCCAGACAGGTTCGCAACAACTATGGCTACACCTTC	CAWSPSRQVRNNYGYTF
NA	NA	TRBV4-1	TRBJ1-2	TGCGCCAGCAGCCAAGGTTATAGTAACTATGGCTACACCTTC	CASSQGYSNYGYTF
NA	TRBD2	TRBV6-2/TRBV6-3	TRBJ2-1	TGTGCCAGCAGTTCGCGGGAGCTTGTGCGCAATGAGCAGTTCTTC	CASSSRELVRNEQFF
NA	NA	TRBV4-2	TRBJ1-2	TGTGCCAGCAGCCAAGAAGCGGGGACCTATGGCTACACCTTC	CASSQEAGTYGYTF
NA	NA	TRBV7-6	TRBJ1-5	TGTGCCAGCAGCTTATCGCCACAGGTTAGCAATCAGCCCCAGCATTTT	CASSLSPQVSNQPQHF